Listed below are T cell receptor beta chains from one sample, sequenced in a study of cytomegalovirus exposure and HLA in healthy donors. Profiling relied on immunoSEQ multiplex PCR, and the TCRdb table lists in-frame clones only, not all of them. The sample shows about 140,000 clones, roughly 80% of them seen only once. Sequenced sample: PBMCs. These receptors were collected from a man younger than 35 in good health and CMV-seropositive. CDR3s leave out the opening cysteine and the closing phenylalanine or tryptophan. Each record gives: clone size, J gene, V gene, CDR3 protein. The size entry is marked missing in some rows and otherwise reads once, few, many or a size class.

size: NA
J: TRBJ2-7
V: TRBV14
CDR3: ASSQDTLAGAYEQY

size: NA
J: TRBJ1-5
V: TRBV27
CDR3: ASSFWGQPQH

size: NA
J: TRBJ2-2
V: TRBV30
CDR3: AWRADYSSISGELF

size: NA
J: TRBJ1-2
V: TRBV7-9
CDR3: ASSLQGRDYGYT

size: NA
J: TRBJ1-5
V: TRBV21-1
CDR3: ASSPPMGGKKPQH

size: few
J: TRBJ1-3
V: TRBV5-6
CDR3: ASSQDFSGNTIY

size: NA
J: TRBJ2-7
V: TRBV27
CDR3: ASRDRRYEQY

size: few
J: TRBJ2-3
V: TRBV7-2
CDR3: ASSLERTSGMVDTQY

size: NA
J: TRBJ2-7
V: TRBV5-5
CDR3: ASSLLQGWSSYEQY

size: NA
J: TRBJ2-3
V: TRBV11-2
CDR3: ASSSIVSSSTDTQY

size: NA
J: TRBJ2-7
V: TRBV28
CDR3: ASSLGGLPYEQY

size: once
J: TRBJ2-7
V: TRBV11-3
CDR3: ASSAGDGPYEQY

size: NA
J: TRBJ2-1
V: TRBV9
CDR3: ASSESGTDYNEQF